Listed below are T cell receptor beta chains from one sample, sequenced in a study of blood T cell repertoires in COVID-19. Data came from immunoSEQ multiplex PCR; TCRdb stores just in-frame clones and leaves some out. This table holds some 170,000 clones, around four fifths found once. The source material was PBMCs or T cells enriched from blood (not recorded which). The receptors shown here come from a woman in her fifties or sixties who had recovered from COVID-19. The CDR3 runs from the conserved cysteine through the conserved F or W. Fields, in order: J gene, V gene, clone size, D gene, CDR3 protein, CDR3 DNA. D genes are given only for firm matches. The size of a clone is reported for some rows only, either as once, few or many, or as a class for expanded clones.

J gene: TRBJ1-2
V gene: TRBV12-3/TRBV12-4
clone size: .
D gene: .
CDR3 protein: CASSSDSFYGYTF
CDR3 DNA: TGTGCCAGCAGCTCCGACAGCTTCTATGGCTACACCTTC

J gene: TRBJ2-2
V gene: TRBV2
clone size: .
D gene: TRBD2
CDR3 protein: CASSERTSGHTGELFF
CDR3 DNA: TGTGCCAGCAGCGAAAGGACTAGCGGACACACCGGGGAGCTGTTTTTT

J gene: TRBJ1-5
V gene: TRBV4-1
clone size: .
D gene: TRBD1
CDR3 protein: CASSPGQGGQPQHF
CDR3 DNA: TGCGCCAGCAGCCCGGGACAGGGAGGTCAGCCCCAGCATTTT

J gene: TRBJ1-1
V gene: TRBV11-1
clone size: .
D gene: .
CDR3 protein: CASSLPRNTEAFF
CDR3 DNA: TGTGCCAGCAGCTTGCCTAGGAACACTGAAGCTTTCTTT

J gene: TRBJ1-5
V gene: TRBV5-6
clone size: .
D gene: .
CDR3 protein: CASSSDRWGQPQHF
CDR3 DNA: TGTGCCAGCAGCTCGGACAGATGGGGACAGCCCCAGCATTTT

J gene: TRBJ2-5
V gene: TRBV5-4
clone size: .
D gene: .
CDR3 protein: CASSLFGSKETQYF
CDR3 DNA: TGTGCCAGCAGCTTGTTTGGGAGCAAAGAGACCCAGTACTTC

J gene: TRBJ2-7
V gene: TRBV10-2
clone size: .
D gene: .
CDR3 protein: CASSGAIGPTGKQYF
CDR3 DNA: TGCGCCAGCAGTGGGGCTATAGGGCCTACGGGGAAGCAGTACTTC

J gene: TRBJ2-7
V gene: TRBV5-1
clone size: .
D gene: .
CDR3 protein: CASSINSYEQYF
CDR3 DNA: TGCGCCAGCAGCATCAACTCCTACGAGCAGTACTTC

J gene: TRBJ1-2
V gene: TRBV6-5
clone size: .
D gene: .
CDR3 protein: CASQGLYGYTF
CDR3 DNA: TGTGCCAGTCAGGGGCTCTATGGCTACACCTTC

J gene: TRBJ2-5
V gene: TRBV2
clone size: .
D gene: .
CDR3 protein: CASGLGHRETQYF
CDR3 DNA: TGTGCCAGCGGCTTGGGACATCGGGAGACCCAGTACTTC

J gene: TRBJ1-5
V gene: TRBV7-9
clone size: few
D gene: .
CDR3 protein: CASSLGQDQPQHF
CDR3 DNA: TGTGCCAGCAGCTTAGGACAGGATCAGCCCCAGCATTTT

J gene: TRBJ2-5
V gene: TRBV30
clone size: .
D gene: .
CDR3 protein: CAWSAELGLQETQYF
CDR3 DNA: TGTGCCTGGAGTGCGGAATTGGGACTGCAAGAGACCCAGTACTTC

J gene: TRBJ2-3
V gene: TRBV7-9
clone size: .
D gene: .
CDR3 protein: CASSFGQHTDTQYF
CDR3 DNA: TGTGCCAGCAGCTTCGGACAGCACACAGATACGCAGTATTTT

J gene: TRBJ2-1
V gene: TRBV3-1/TRBV3-2
clone size: .
D gene: TRBD2
CDR3 protein: CASSQDQFTSGILPRQFF
CDR3 DNA: TGTGCCAGCAGCCAAGATCAGTTTACGAGCGGGATCCTTCCTAGGCAGTTCTTC

J gene: TRBJ1-3
V gene: TRBV4-2
clone size: .
D gene: TRBD1
CDR3 protein: CASSLDGQANSGNTIYF
CDR3 DNA: TGTGCCAGCAGCCTAGACGGACAGGCGAACTCTGGAAACACCATATATTTT

J gene: TRBJ1-2
V gene: TRBV19
clone size: once
D gene: TRBD1
CDR3 protein: CASSLGTDLRGYTF
CDR3 DNA: TGTGCCAGTAGCCTCGGGACAGACCTGCGGGGCTACACCTTC

J gene: TRBJ1-3
V gene: TRBV30
clone size: .
D gene: .
CDR3 protein: CAWIYGGTGNTIYF
CDR3 DNA: TGTGCCTGGATATACGGAGGGACTGGAAACACCATATATTTT

J gene: TRBJ2-5
V gene: TRBV9
clone size: .
D gene: .
CDR3 protein: CASTGSDQETQYF
CDR3 DNA: TGTGCCAGCACCGGAAGCGATCAAGAGACCCAGTACTTC

J gene: TRBJ2-7
V gene: TRBV28
clone size: .
D gene: TRBD1
CDR3 protein: CASSSSETGSFDEQYF
CDR3 DNA: TGTGCCAGCAGTTCCTCGGAGACAGGGAGTTTCGACGAGCAGTACTTC

J gene: TRBJ1-3
V gene: TRBV4-3
clone size: .
D gene: .
CDR3 protein: CASSQEGLQGTGNTIYF
CDR3 DNA: TGCGCCAGCAGCCAAGAGGGCCTACAGGGAACTGGAAACACCATATATTTT

J gene: TRBJ2-1
V gene: TRBV7-3
clone size: .
D gene: TRBD2
CDR3 protein: CASSLIGTSGSNNEQFF
CDR3 DNA: TGTGCCAGCAGCTTAATAGGGACTAGCGGCTCCAACAATGAGCAGTTCTTC

J gene: TRBJ2-2
V gene: TRBV7-9
clone size: .
D gene: .
CDR3 protein: CASSSWRLSNTGELFF
CDR3 DNA: TGTGCCAGCAGCTCCTGGAGGCTTTCAAACACCGGGGAGCTGTTTTTT

J gene: TRBJ2-3
V gene: TRBV10-3
clone size: .
D gene: TRBD2
CDR3 protein: CAITPSGWTDTQYF
CDR3 DNA: TGTGCCATCACTCCTAGCGGATGGACAGATACGCAGTATTTT

J gene: TRBJ2-2
V gene: TRBV11-2
clone size: .
D gene: .
CDR3 protein: CASSYRANTGELFF
CDR3 DNA: TGTGCCAGCAGCTACAGGGCGAACACCGGGGAGCTGTTTTTT

J gene: TRBJ2-7
V gene: TRBV4-1
clone size: .
D gene: .
CDR3 protein: CASSQGQGGTYEQYF
CDR3 DNA: TGCGCCAGCAGCCAAGGGCAGGGGGGAACCTACGAGCAGTACTTC

J gene: TRBJ1-5
V gene: TRBV6-5
clone size: .
D gene: .
CDR3 protein: CASSIEWGGPQHF
CDR3 DNA: TGTGCCAGCAGTATAGAGTGGGGGGGGCCCCAGCATTTT

J gene: TRBJ1-3
V gene: TRBV28
clone size: .
D gene: .
CDR3 protein: CASGQGFGNTIYF
CDR3 DNA: TGTGCCAGCGGCCAGGGTTTCGGAAACACCATATATTTT

J gene: TRBJ1-5
V gene: TRBV28
clone size: .
D gene: .
CDR3 protein: CASSLRGLPNQPQHF
CDR3 DNA: TGTGCCAGCAGTTTAAGGGGTCTCCCTAATCAGCCCCAGCATTTT

J gene: TRBJ1-1
V gene: TRBV11-3
clone size: .
D gene: TRBD1
CDR3 protein: CASSLTGGFNTEAFF
CDR3 DNA: TGTGCCAGCAGCTTAACAGGGGGCTTTAACACTGAAGCTTTCTTT

J gene: TRBJ2-7
V gene: TRBV9
clone size: .
D gene: .
CDR3 protein: CASSPLAERYEQYF
CDR3 DNA: TGTGCCAGCAGCCCCTTAGCGGAGCGGTACGAGCAGTACTTC

J gene: TRBJ2-1
V gene: TRBV6-5
clone size: .
D gene: .
CDR3 protein: CASSSASSYNEQFF
CDR3 DNA: TGTGCCAGCAGTTCAGCTAGCTCCTACAATGAGCAGTTCTTC

J gene: TRBJ1-5
V gene: TRBV7-8
clone size: .
D gene: TRBD1
CDR3 protein: CASSFSQGQPQHF
CDR3 DNA: TGTGCCAGCAGCTTTTCACAGGGGCAGCCCCAGCATTTT

J gene: TRBJ1-5
V gene: TRBV19
clone size: .
D gene: .
CDR3 protein: CASSMGGYQPQHF
CDR3 DNA: TGTGCCAGTAGTATGGGGGGGTATCAGCCCCAGCATTTT

J gene: TRBJ2-7
V gene: TRBV6-5
clone size: .
D gene: .
CDR3 protein: CASSYSPSASYEQYF
CDR3 DNA: TGTGCCAGCAGTTACTCTCCTAGCGCCTCCTACGAGCAGTACTTC

J gene: TRBJ2-1
V gene: TRBV21-1
clone size: few
D gene: .
CDR3 protein: CASIREGLYNEQFF
CDR3 DNA: TGTGCCAGCATTCGGGAGGGCCTGTACAATGAGCAGTTCTTC

J gene: TRBJ2-1
V gene: TRBV29-1
clone size: few
D gene: .
CDR3 protein: CSVVPVSYNEQFF
CDR3 DNA: TGCAGCGTTGTCCCGGTCTCCTACAATGAGCAGTTCTTC

J gene: TRBJ2-7
V gene: TRBV28
clone size: .
D gene: TRBD2
CDR3 protein: CASSLTSGSHEQYF
CDR3 DNA: TGTGCCAGCAGTTTAACTAGCGGGAGCCACGAGCAGTACTTC